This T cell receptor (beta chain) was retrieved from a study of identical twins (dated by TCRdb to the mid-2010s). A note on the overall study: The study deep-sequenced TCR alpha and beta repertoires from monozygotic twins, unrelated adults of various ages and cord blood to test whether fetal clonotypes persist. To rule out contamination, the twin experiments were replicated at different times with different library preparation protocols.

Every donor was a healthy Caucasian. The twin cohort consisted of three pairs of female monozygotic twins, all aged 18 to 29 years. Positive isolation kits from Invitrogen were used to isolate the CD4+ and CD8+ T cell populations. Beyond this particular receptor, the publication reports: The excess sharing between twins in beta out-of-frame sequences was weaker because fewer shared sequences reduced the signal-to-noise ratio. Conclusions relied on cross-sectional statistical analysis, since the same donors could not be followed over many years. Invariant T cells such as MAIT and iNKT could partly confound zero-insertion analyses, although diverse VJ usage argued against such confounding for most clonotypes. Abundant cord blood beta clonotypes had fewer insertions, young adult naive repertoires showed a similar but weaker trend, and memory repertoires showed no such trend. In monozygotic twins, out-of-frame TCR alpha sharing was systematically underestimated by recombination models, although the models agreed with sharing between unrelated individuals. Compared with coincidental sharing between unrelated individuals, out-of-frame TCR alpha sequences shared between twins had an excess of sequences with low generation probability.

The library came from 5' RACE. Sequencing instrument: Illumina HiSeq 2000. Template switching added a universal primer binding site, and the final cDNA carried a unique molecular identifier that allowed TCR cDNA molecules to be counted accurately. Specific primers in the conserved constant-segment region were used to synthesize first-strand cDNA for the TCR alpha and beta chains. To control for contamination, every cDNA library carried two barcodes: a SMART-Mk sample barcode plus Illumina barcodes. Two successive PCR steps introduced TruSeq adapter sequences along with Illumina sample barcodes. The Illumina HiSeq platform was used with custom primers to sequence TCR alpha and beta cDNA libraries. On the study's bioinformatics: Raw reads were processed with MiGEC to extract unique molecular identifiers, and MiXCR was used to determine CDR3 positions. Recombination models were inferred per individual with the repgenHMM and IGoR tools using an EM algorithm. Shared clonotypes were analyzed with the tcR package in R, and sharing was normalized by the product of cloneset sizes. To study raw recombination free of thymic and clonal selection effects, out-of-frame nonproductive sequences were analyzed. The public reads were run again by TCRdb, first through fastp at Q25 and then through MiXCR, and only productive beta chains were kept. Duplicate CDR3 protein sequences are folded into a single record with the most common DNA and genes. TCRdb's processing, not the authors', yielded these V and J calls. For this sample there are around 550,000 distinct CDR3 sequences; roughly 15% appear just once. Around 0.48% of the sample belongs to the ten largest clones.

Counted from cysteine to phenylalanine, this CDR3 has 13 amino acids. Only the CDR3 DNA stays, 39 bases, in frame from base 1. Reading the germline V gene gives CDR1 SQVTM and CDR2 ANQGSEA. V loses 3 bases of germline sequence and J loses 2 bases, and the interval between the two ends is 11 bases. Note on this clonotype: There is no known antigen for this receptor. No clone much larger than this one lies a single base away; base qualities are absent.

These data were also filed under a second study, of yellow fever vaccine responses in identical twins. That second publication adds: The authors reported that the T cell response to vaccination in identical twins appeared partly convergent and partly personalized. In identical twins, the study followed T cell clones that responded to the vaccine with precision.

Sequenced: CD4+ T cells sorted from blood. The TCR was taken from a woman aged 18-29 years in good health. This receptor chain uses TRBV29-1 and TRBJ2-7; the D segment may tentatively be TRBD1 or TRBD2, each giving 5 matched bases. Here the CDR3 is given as CSVEGVATYEQYF. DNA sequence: TGCAGCGTTGAGGGGGTCGCAACCTACGAGCAGTACTTC.